A single sample is the source of the 29 T cell receptor beta chains below, sequenced in a study of cytomegalovirus exposure and HLA in healthy donors. In the PCR, 60 Vbeta and 13 Jbeta primers were used. The protocol was immunoSEQ multiplex PCR, while the TCRdb copy is restricted to in-frame clones and leaves out a portion. The sample yields some 130,000 clones, 60% to 80% seen once. The material sequenced was PBMCs. Receptors were obtained from a man aged 30 to 39 in good health and CMV-seronegative.

The V and J genes are TRBV11-2 and TRBJ2-2, with a possible D match to TRBD1 (5 bases). The CDR3 runs to 16 residues. Germline CDR1 SGHAT, CDR2 FQNNGV. The germline V and J ends were trimmed by 5 bases and 1 base, with 14 bases remaining between them. The CDR3, as DNA: TGTGCCAGCAGCAAATTTGGGCAGGGGAACACCGGGGAGCTGTTTTTT. Residues: CASSKFGQGNTGELFF.

The chain employs TRBV25-1 and TRBJ2-5; D remains unclear. The V gene's germline CDR1 is MGHDK and CDR2 SYGVNS. This CDR3 comprises 11 residues. Deletions cut 3 bases from V and 7 bases from J, with 6 bases between. The CDR3 loop is CASSDPGTQYF. CDR3 nucleotide sequence: TGTGCCAGCAGTGACCCAGGGACCCAGTACTTC. The entire variable domain, with the rest obtained from reference TRBV25-1 and TRBJ2-5, is as follows: EADIYQTPRYLVIGTGKKITLECSQTMGHDKMYWYQQDPGMELHLIHYSYGVNSTEKGDLSSESTVSRIRTEHFPLTLESARPSHTSQYLCASSDPGTQYFGPGTRLLVL.

The chain recombines TRBV7-2 with TRBJ1-1, with D perhaps TRBD1 (5 bases). The germline V gene encodes CDR1 SGHTA and CDR2 FQGNSA. Trimming removed 4 bases at V and 4 bases at J, with 13 bases between. The CDR3 loop spans 14 amino acids. In DNA, the CDR3 is TGTGCCAGCAGCTCCAAACCAGGGCTCACTGAAGCTTTCTTT. Amino acids: CASSSKPGLTEAFF.

This clone was counted only a few times. The J gene is TRBJ2-7, the V gene TRBV5-1, with 12 bases lining up with TRBD2. This CDR3 contains 16 residues. Germline V gene lookup returns CDR1 SGHRS and CDR2 YFSETQ. V was clipped by 4 bases and J by 4 bases; unmatched bases: 9. CDR3 loop: CASSMGLAGGGYEQYF. CDR3 coding DNA: TGCGCCAGCAGCATGGGGCTAGCGGGAGGGGGGTACGAGCAGTACTTC. Filled out from reference TRBV5-1 and TRBJ2-7, the complete variable domain reads KAGVTQTPRYLIKTRGQQVTLSCSPISGHRSVSWYQQTPGQGLQFLFEYFSETQRNKGNFPGRFSGRQFSNSRSEMNVSTLELGDSALYLCASSMGLAGGGYEQYFGPGTRLTVT.

The gene calls are TRBV10-1 and TRBJ2-3, with 7 positions matching TRBD2. The CDR3 runs 17 residues. Germline CDR1 and CDR2: WNHNN and SYGVQD (reference sequence). V shed 3 bases, J shed 0 bases, and the junction held 9 bases outside the gene matches. CDR3 region: CASSELASGSSTDTQYF. The CDR3 bases are TGCGCCAGCAGTGAATTGGCTAGCGGATCTAGCACAGATACGCAGTATTTT.

The chain uses TRBV9 and TRBJ2-7, with 9 bases matching TRBD2. After removal of 0 bases from V and 7 bases from J, the junction contained 8 bases not matched to a gene. The CDR3 totals 15 residues. Per the germline V gene, CDR1 is SGDLS and CDR2 is YYNGEE. This CDR3 is CASSVGAGGPEEQYF. The CDR3 nucleotides are TGTGCCAGCAGCGTAGGTGCGGGAGGGCCAGAAGAGCAGTACTTC.

V is TRBV2 and J is TRBJ2-3; tentatively, D is TRBD2 (6 bases). The length of the CDR3 is 14 residues. The V end was cut by 1 base, the J end by 5 bases, with 10 bases between. Germline lookup yields CDR1 SNHLY and CDR2 FYNNEI. This chain's CDR3 is CASSEGDGGDTQYF. The CDR3, as DNA: TGTGCCAGCAGTGAAGGGGACGGGGGAGATACGCAGTATTTT.

The chain has TRBV28 and TRBJ1-2; 10 nucleotides line up with TRBD1. Germline V CDR1 and CDR2: MDHEN, SYDVKM. V shed 5 bases and J 4 bases; nucleotides not matched to a gene: 7. This CDR3 has 15 residues. The CDR3 protein is CASSIGTGEPYGYTF. CDR3 bases: TGTGCCAGCAGTATAGGGACAGGGGAGCCCTATGGCTACACCTTC.

The chain carries TRBV5-1 and TRBJ2-7, with D possibly matching TRBD2 (7 bases). Germline V gene data show CDR1 as SGHRS and CDR2 as YFSETQ. The CDR3 loop spans 16 amino acids. V lost 7 bases to trimming and J lost 7 bases, with 27 bases between them. The CDR3 coding sequence is TGCGCCAGCGCTCTCTCACAAAGGGGGGGAGGGCGTGAGCAGTACTTC. It codes for CASALSQRGGGREQYF.

This clone was counted once. This chain joins TRBV2 and TRBJ1-1; D remains unclear. The CDR3 runs 14 residues. Trimming pared 2 bases from V and 1 base from J, leaving 8 bases between. Germline V gene data show CDR1 as SNHLY and CDR2 as FYNNEI. CDR3 residues: CASSERGPNTEAFF. CDR3 nucleotide sequence: TGTGCCAGCAGTGAACGGGGTCCGAACACTGAAGCTTTCTTT.

The chain is built from TRBV5-6 and TRBJ2-5; 8 positions match TRBD2. V lost 0 bases and J lost 4; bases outside the gene matches: 8. CDR3 length equals 16 residues. In germline, CDR1 is SGHDT, CDR2 YYEEEE. The CDR3 loop reads CASSLGGAAGAETQYF. The CDR3 region has the DNA TGTGCCAGCAGCTTGGGAGGTGCAGCGGGAGCAGAGACCCAGTACTTC. The variable domain in full, with the rest retrieved from reference TRBV5-6 and TRBJ2-5, is DAGVTQSPTHLIKTRGQQVTLRCSPKSGHDTVSWYQQALGQGPQFIFQYYEEEERQRGNFPDRFSGHQFPNYSSELNVNALLLGDSALYLCASSLGGAAGAETQYFGPGTRLLVL.

The chain couples TRBV6-9 to TRBJ2-1, with D possibly being TRBD2 (6 bases). CDR1 and CDR2 (germline): MNHGY, SVAAGI. This CDR3 is built from 16 residues. The V and J ends lost 2 bases and 1 base respectively, with 12 bases between them. CDR3 region: CASSYPGESSYNEQFF. CDR3 nucleotide sequence: TGTGCCAGCAGTTATCCGGGGGAGTCTTCCTACAATGAGCAGTTCTTC.

The V and J genes are TRBV30 and TRBJ1-5; D not certain. The CDR3 covers 15 residues. CDR1 and CDR2 from the germline V gene are GTSNPN and SVGIG (reference sequence). The V gene lost 2 bases and the J gene lost 5 bases, with 16 bases spanning the gap. The CDR3: CAWSLPIEGYQPQHF. DNA of the CDR3: TGTGCCTGGAGTCTCCCTATCGAGGGATATCAGCCCCAGCATTTT.

The table lists this clone with a count of one. The rearrangement links TRBV30 to TRBJ2-3, with 7 bases aligning to TRBD2. This CDR3 has 16 residues. The germline gives CDR1 GTSNPN, CDR2 SVGIG (reference sequence). After removal of 2 bases from V and 6 bases from J, the junction contained 14 bases not matched to a gene. CDR3: CAWSYPGLSDGDTQYF. CDR3 bases: TGTGCCTGGAGTTACCCGGGACTAAGTGATGGGGATACGCAGTATTTT.

The genes are TRBV2 and TRBJ2-1; 14 nucleotides match TRBD2. The junction had 7 bases not matched to a gene; V was cut back by 6 bases and J by 3 bases. CDR1 SNHLY and CDR2 FYNNEI come from the germline V gene. The CDR3 sequence is 17 residues long. This CDR3 reads CASRGTSGSLIYNEQFF. The CDR3 nucleotides are TGTGCCAGCAGAGGGACTAGCGGGAGTTTGATCTACAATGAGCAGTTCTTC.

The chain joins TRBV27 to TRBJ2-7; 10 bases map to TRBD2. Germline assignment: CDR1 MNHEY and CDR2 SMNVEV (reference sequence). The CDR3 runs to 16 residues. The trim removed 4 bases at V and 2 bases at J, leaving 8 bases unmatched. The CDR3 spells CASSSLTSGPTYEQYF. The CDR3, as DNA: TGTGCCAGCAGTTCTTTGACTAGCGGGCCGACCTACGAGCAGTACTTC.

This chain connects TRBV6-5 to TRBJ1-2, with D perhaps matching TRBD1 (6 bases). The CDR3 loop spans 14 amino acids. CDR1 and CDR2 from the germline V gene are MNHEY and SVGAGI. V gave up 4 bases and J gave up 8 bases, with 17 bases separating them. The CDR3: CASSFDRRLRGYTF. CDR3 nucleotides: TGTGCCAGCAGTTTCGACAGGCGGCTCAGGGGCTACACCTTC.

This clone showed up just a few times. The chain has TRBV25-1 and TRBJ1-3, with D hard to call. CDR3 length equals 13 residues. The V and J ends lost 2 bases and 4 bases respectively, with 6 bases between them. CDR1 is MGHDK, CDR2 SYGVNS, per germline. The CDR3 here is CASSEPGGNTIYF. In nucleotides, the CDR3 is TGTGCCAGCAGTGAACCCGGGGGAAACACCATATATTTT. The variable domain in full, completed from reference TRBV25-1 and TRBJ1-3, reads EADIYQTPRYLVIGTGKKITLECSQTMGHDKMYWYQQDPGMELHLIHYSYGVNSTEKGDLSSESTVSRIRTEHFPLTLESARPSHTSQYLCASSEPGGNTIYFGEGSWLTVV.

This clone was counted only a few times. V is TRBV6-5 and J is TRBJ2-7; a possible D gene is TRBD2 (6 bases). CDR1 MNHEY and CDR2 SVGAGI come from the germline V gene. Trimming shortened V by 8 bases and J by 3 bases, and 17 bases separated the two germline ends. This CDR3 comprises 14 residues. The CDR3 nucleotides are TGTGCCAGCCCTGACGGGACTCTATACTACGAGCAGTACTTC. Translated: CASPDGTLYYEQYF.

This clone appeared once. The chain couples TRBV18 to TRBJ2-1; 8 positions match TRBD2. CDR3 length: 16 amino acids. Germline CDR1 reads KGHSH; CDR2 reads LQKENI. The trim removed 3 bases at V and 8 bases at J, leaving 12 bases unmatched. The CDR3 spells CASSPPRGGLGDEQFF. DNA of the CDR3: TGTGCCAGCTCACCCCCCCGGGGGGGCTTGGGCGATGAGCAGTTCTTC.

The rearrangement links TRBV6-1 to TRBJ1-1; D gene uncertain. Trimming pared 5 bases from V and 3 bases from J, leaving 13 bases between. CDR3 size: 14 residues. CDR1 is MNHNS and CDR2 is SASEGT in the germline V gene. Written as DNA, the CDR3 is TGTGCCAGCAGTCCCAGACAACCCGACACTGAAGCTTTCTTT. Protein sequence: CASSPRQPDTEAFF.

V and J are TRBV5-6 and TRBJ1-2, with a tentative D call TRBD1 (6 bases). This CDR3 is built from 15 residues. CDR1 SGHDT and CDR2 YYEEEE come from the germline V gene. With 4 bases removed from V and 0 bases from J, the gap between germline ends came to 13 bases. CDR3 sequence reads: CASSPRGQPNYGYTF. The DNA for the CDR3 is TGTGCCAGCAGCCCCCGTGGACAGCCTAACTATGGCTACACCTTC.

This clone turned up a few times. J is TRBJ2-7 and V is TRBV9; TRBD1 matches at 7 bases. Germline-derived CDR1 and CDR2 are SGDLS and YYNGEE. V shed 0 bases, J shed 5 bases, and the junction held 5 bases outside the gene matches. The CDR3 consists of 14 residues. The CDR3: CASSVEVTGNEQYF. CDR3 in DNA: TGTGCCAGCAGCGTAGAGGTGACAGGGAACGAGCAGTACTTC.

The chain has TRBV10-3 and TRBJ1-4; D is unclear. This CDR3 is 14 amino acids long. V gave up 2 bases and J gave up 5 bases, with 9 bases separating them. CDR1 is ENHRY and CDR2 is SYGVKD in the germline V gene. The CDR3 reads CAISEDKANEKLFF. CDR3 bases: TGTGCCATCAGTGAGGACAAGGCCAATGAAAAACTGTTTTTT.

The rearrangement uses TRBV19 and TRBJ1-2; 7 positions agree with TRBD1. The CDR3 sequence is 12 residues long. Germline V CDR1 and CDR2: LNHDA, SQIVND (reference sequence). Germline trimming cut 9 bases from V and 5 bases from J; bases unmatched to any gene: 6. CDR3 in DNA: TGTGCCAGCAACTCGGGACAGTATGGCTACACCTTC. Its protein product is CASNSGQYGYTF.

J is TRBJ2-6 and V is TRBV28, with D maybe TRBD2 (6 bases). Trimming stripped 8 bases from V and 0 bases from J, with 11 bases between. This CDR3 is 15 amino acids long. Per germline, CDR1 MDHEN and CDR2 SYDVKM. CDR3 amino acids: CASSGGSSGANVLTF. The CDR3, as DNA: TGTGCCAGCTCTGGGGGGAGCTCTGGGGCCAACGTCCTGACTTTC.

This clone was observed a few times. The V and J genes are TRBV2 and TRBJ2-2; TRBD1 matches 8 bases. Unmatched junction bases numbered 11, after V lost 6 bases and J lost 5 bases. The germline CDR1 and CDR2 sequences are SNHLY and FYNNEI. The CDR3 is 16 residues long. The CDR3: CASRIDRGVRTGELFF. The CDR3 nucleotides read TGTGCCAGCAGAATAGACAGGGGAGTAAGAACCGGGGAGCTGTTTTTT.

Only one count was recorded for this clone. V is TRBV19 and J is TRBJ2-7, with 10 bases lining up with TRBD1. Germline lookup yields CDR1 LNHDA and CDR2 SQIVND (reference sequence). The ends lost 5 bases at V and 3 bases at J; junction bases unmatched: 10. The CDR3 has 16 residues. Here the CDR3 reads CASSSYPGQGSYEQYF. CDR3 nucleotide sequence: TGTGCCAGTAGTTCGTACCCGGGACAGGGGAGCTACGAGCAGTACTTC.

V gene TRBV6-5 combines with J gene TRBJ2-1; 7 nucleotides line up with TRBD2. The CDR3 spans 16 residues. The germline CDR1 and CDR2 sequences are MNHEY and SVGAGI. V shed 2 bases, J shed 2 bases, and the junction held 6 bases outside the gene matches. The CDR3 DNA reads as TGTGCCAGCAGTTACGAGGCGGGAGTGGCCTACAATGAGCAGTTCTTC. The encoded protein is CASSYEAGVAYNEQFF.